Listed below are T cell receptor beta chains from one sample, sequenced in a study of T cell responses to AZD1222 COVID-19 vaccine. Assay: immunoSEQ multiplex PCR; the TCRdb copy retains only in-frame clones and omits some. This table has more than 50,000 clones, about four fifths appearing once. This material consisted of peripheral blood, taken on day 0 of MenACWY control vaccination. Receptors originate from an adult in good health. Both conserved end residues are part of each CDR3. The order of the fields is J gene, V gene, clone size, D gene, CDR3 DNA, CDR3 protein. A D gene is named only where the DNA matches it firmly. Rows may omit the clone size; those that give it use once, few, many or a size class.

j_call: TRBJ1-1
v_call: TRBV5-6
clone_size: once
d_call: NA
cdr3_nt: TGTGCCAGCAGCCCACAGCCAGGATACACTGAAGCTTTCTTT
cdr3_aa: CASSPQPGYTEAFF

j_call: TRBJ1-2
v_call: TRBV7-9
clone_size: few
d_call: TRBD1
cdr3_nt: TGTGCCAGCAGCGCCTCGGGACAGAACTATGGCTACACCTTC
cdr3_aa: CASSASGQNYGYTF

j_call: TRBJ2-1
v_call: TRBV28
clone_size: NA
d_call: TRBD2
cdr3_nt: TGTGCCATCATGGGGAGCGGGAGGGCACGGGAGCAGTTCTTC
cdr3_aa: CAIMGSGRAREQFF

j_call: TRBJ1-2
v_call: TRBV19
clone_size: once
d_call: NA
cdr3_nt: TGTGCCAGTAGTAGACTCCGGATGGTATTCAACTATGGCTACACCTTC
cdr3_aa: CASSRLRMVFNYGYTF

j_call: TRBJ1-1
v_call: TRBV6-2/TRBV6-3
clone_size: NA
d_call: TRBD1
cdr3_nt: TGTGCCAGCAGTTACTGGGACAGGGACACTGAAGCTTTCTTT
cdr3_aa: CASSYWDRDTEAFF

j_call: TRBJ2-7
v_call: TRBV18
clone_size: NA
d_call: NA
cdr3_nt: TGTGCCAGCTCACCCGCTGACGTCGGGGCAGAGCAGTACTTC
cdr3_aa: CASSPADVGAEQYF

j_call: TRBJ1-3
v_call: TRBV6-2/TRBV6-3
clone_size: NA
d_call: TRBD1
cdr3_nt: TGTGCCAGCAGTAAGGGACAGGCGACCTCTGGAAACACCATATATTTT
cdr3_aa: CASSKGQATSGNTIYF

j_call: TRBJ2-1
v_call: TRBV18
clone_size: NA
d_call: TRBD2
cdr3_nt: TGTGCCAGCTCACCACCGCGGGGGAGTCGGGCGGGGACCTACAATGAGCAGTTCTTC
cdr3_aa: CASSPPRGSRAGTYNEQFF

j_call: TRBJ1-5
v_call: TRBV5-8
clone_size: NA
d_call: NA
cdr3_nt: TGTGCCAGCAGCTTTTACGGGGAGTTTAGCAATCAGCCCCAGCATTTT
cdr3_aa: CASSFYGEFSNQPQHF

j_call: TRBJ2-5
v_call: TRBV30
clone_size: once
d_call: NA
cdr3_nt: TGTGCCTGGCAGCCGGGACCCCGAGAGACCCAGTACTTC
cdr3_aa: CAWQPGPRETQYF

j_call: TRBJ1-3
v_call: TRBV29-1
clone_size: NA
d_call: NA
cdr3_nt: TGCAGCGTTGAGTTGACAGACTCTGGAAACACCATATATTTT
cdr3_aa: CSVELTDSGNTIYF

j_call: TRBJ2-4
v_call: TRBV19
clone_size: NA
d_call: NA
cdr3_nt: TGTGCCAGTAGCCGTCCGTTGGCCAAAAACATTCAGTACTTC
cdr3_aa: CASSRPLAKNIQYF

j_call: TRBJ1-2
v_call: TRBV3-1/TRBV3-2
clone_size: NA
d_call: NA
cdr3_nt: TGTGCCAGCAGCCCCAGGGGACGGACCTTTGGGGGCTACACCTTC
cdr3_aa: CASSPRGRTFGGYTF

j_call: TRBJ2-7
v_call: TRBV10-2
clone_size: NA
d_call: NA
cdr3_nt: TGCGCCAGCAGTGAGAGGCGGCTGATCTCCTACGAGCAGTACTTC
cdr3_aa: CASSERRLISYEQYF

j_call: TRBJ1-1
v_call: TRBV5-6
clone_size: NA
d_call: NA
cdr3_nt: TGTGCCAGCAGCTTGGAGGCAGGTGAAGCTTTCTTT
cdr3_aa: CASSLEAGEAFF

j_call: TRBJ1-5
v_call: TRBV12-3/TRBV12-4
clone_size: NA
d_call: NA
cdr3_nt: TGTGCCAGCAGTTTCTCGCTGAGGAGCCCCCAGCATTTT
cdr3_aa: CASSFSLRSPQHF

j_call: TRBJ1-2
v_call: TRBV6-1
clone_size: once
d_call: NA
cdr3_nt: TGTGCCAGCAGTGAAAGGGCAGGGGATAACTATGGCTACACCTTC
cdr3_aa: CASSERAGDNYGYTF

j_call: TRBJ1-3
v_call: TRBV9
clone_size: NA
d_call: NA
cdr3_nt: TGTGCCAGCAGCGAACTCGGGGGAAGGGGAAACACCATATATTTT
cdr3_aa: CASSELGGRGNTIYF

j_call: TRBJ2-7
v_call: TRBV3-1/TRBV3-2
clone_size: NA
d_call: NA
cdr3_nt: TGTGCCAGCAGCCAAGACAGGGGTCGCGAGCAGTACTTC
cdr3_aa: CASSQDRGREQYF

j_call: TRBJ1-1
v_call: TRBV28
clone_size: NA
d_call: NA
cdr3_nt: TGTGCCAGCAGTCCCTCGAGGTTGAGTGATGCTTTCTTT
cdr3_aa: CASSPSRLSDAFF

j_call: TRBJ2-7
v_call: TRBV28
clone_size: few
d_call: NA
cdr3_nt: TGTGCCAGCACTCGCGGCGCGGGACTTATGTCCTACGAGCAGTACTTC
cdr3_aa: CASTRGAGLMSYEQYF

j_call: TRBJ2-5
v_call: TRBV5-1
clone_size: NA
d_call: TRBD1
cdr3_nt: TGCGCCAGCAGCTCAGGACAGGGAGGCCAAGAGACCCAGTACTTC
cdr3_aa: CASSSGQGGQETQYF

j_call: TRBJ1-1
v_call: TRBV11-2
clone_size: few
d_call: NA
cdr3_nt: TGTGCCAGCAGATCGTACCAGATGAACACTGAAGCTTTCTTT
cdr3_aa: CASRSYQMNTEAFF

j_call: TRBJ2-5
v_call: TRBV18
clone_size: NA
d_call: NA
cdr3_nt: TGTGCCAGCTCACCCGATCAAGAGACCCAGTACTTC
cdr3_aa: CASSPDQETQYF

j_call: TRBJ1-1
v_call: TRBV7-9
clone_size: NA
d_call: NA
cdr3_nt: TGTGCCAGCAGCCCCTTCGGGGGCCACACTGAAGCTTTCTTT
cdr3_aa: CASSPFGGHTEAFF

j_call: TRBJ1-2
v_call: TRBV25-1
clone_size: NA
d_call: TRBD1
cdr3_nt: TGTGCCAGCAGTGGGACAGGGGGCAGCTATGGCTACACCTTC
cdr3_aa: CASSGTGGSYGYTF

j_call: TRBJ2-3
v_call: TRBV5-6
clone_size: NA
d_call: NA
cdr3_nt: TGTGCCAGCAGTTTTAGATATACGCAGTATTTT
cdr3_aa: CASSFRYTQYF

j_call: TRBJ1-1
v_call: TRBV5-5
clone_size: NA
d_call: NA
cdr3_nt: TGTGCCAGCAGCTTGGGAGTAGGGTCCAGGGTTACTGAAGCTTTCTTT
cdr3_aa: CASSLGVGSRVTEAFF

j_call: TRBJ2-1
v_call: TRBV5-6
clone_size: NA
d_call: NA
cdr3_nt: TGTGCCAGCAGCCCCGGTTATTGGGCCTACAATGAGCAGTTCTTC
cdr3_aa: CASSPGYWAYNEQFF